A single sample gave rise to the 20 T cell receptor beta chains below, sequenced in a study of cytotoxic CD8 clonotypes in ibrutinib-treated CLL. Generated by immunoSEQ multiplex PCR, the TCRdb table keeps only in-frame clones and is missing some. The data contain approximately 330,000 clones, around four fifths of them singletons. The source material was PBMCs, sampled before ibrutinib treatment. The receptors here all came from a human donor with chronic lymphocytic leukemia.

The genes are TRBV30 and TRBJ2-7; no firm D call. Germline CDR1 reads GTSNPN; CDR2 reads SVGIG (reference sequence). Trimming shortened V by 0 bases and J by 4 bases, and 10 bases separated the two germline ends. The CDR3 length is 13 residues. The CDR3 loop reads CAWSVYLGYEQYF. The DNA for the CDR3 is TGTGCCTGGAGTGTATATTTGGGGTACGAGCAGTACTTC.

This clone was observed once. V gene TRBV6-5 combines with J gene TRBJ2-7; maybe TRBD2 (6 bases). The CDR3 spans 15 residues. CDR1 MNHEY and CDR2 SVGAGI come from the germline V gene. V shed 2 bases and J shed 4 bases, with 15 bases lying between them. CDR3 nucleotides: TGTGCCAGCAGTTACCAACGGCGGGATAGGTACGAGCAGTACTTC. Its translation: CASSYQRRDRYEQYF.

The J gene is TRBJ2-7, the V gene TRBV7-2, with 8 bases aligning to TRBD1. Looked up from germline, CDR1 is SGHTA and CDR2 is FQGNSA. The CDR3 is 15 amino acids. V lost 7 bases and J lost 3; bases outside the gene matches: 11. The CDR3 DNA is TGTGCCAGCACCCGGGACAGGATCGTAAACTACGAGCAGTACTTC. Its protein is CASTRDRIVNYEQYF.

J is TRBJ2-2 and V is TRBV2; 10 bases match TRBD2. V trimming: 2 bases; J trimming: 4 bases; junction bases outside the gene matches: 1. This CDR3 is built from 15 residues. CDR1 SNHLY and CDR2 FYNNEI come from the germline V gene. The CDR3 reads CASSESGRGTGELFF. CDR3 sequence (DNA): TGTGCCAGCAGTGAAAGCGGGAGGGGCACCGGGGAGCTGTTTTTT.

The chain is built from TRBV2 and TRBJ1-3; D call uncertain. CDR3 length: 16 amino acids. Germline CDR1 reads SNHLY; CDR2 reads FYNNEI. V lost 5 bases and J 0 bases, leaving 14 bases between the germline ends. The chain's CDR3 is CASSPFGVISGNTIYF. CDR3 coding DNA: TGTGCCAGCAGTCCTTTTGGGGTGATCTCTGGAAACACCATATATTTT.

In the case of this clone: The sample holds other DNA sequences that translate to the same CDR3. The CDR3 DNA sequence: TGTGCCAGCTCACCTGGGTTGAGCACAGATACGCAGTATTTT. Residues: CASSPGLSTDTQYF. J is TRBJ2-3 and V is TRBV18; D call uncertain. Germline-derived CDR1 and CDR2 are KGHSH and LQKENI. With 3 bases removed from V and 0 bases from J, the gap between germline ends came to 7 bases. The CDR3 runs to 14 residues.

V and J are TRBV15 and TRBJ2-5; 7 bases match TRBD2. The CDR3 has 15 residues. V lost 3 bases and J lost 2; bases outside the gene matches: 6. CDR1 LNHNV and CDR2 YYDKDF come from the germline V gene (reference sequence). In DNA form, the CDR3 reads TGTGCCACCAGCAGGGGAGGGACTATTCAAGAGACCCAGTACTTC. It is translated as CATSRGGTIQETQYF. The full variable domain, its missing parts supplied by reference TRBV15 and TRBJ2-5, is DAMVIQNPRYQVTQFGKPVTLSCSQTLNHNVMYWYQQKSSQAPKLLFHYYDKDFNNEADTPDNFQSRRPNTSFCFLDIRSPGLGDTAMYLCATSRGGTIQETQYFGPGTRLLVL.

This clone has just one count. The CDR3 region has the DNA TGTGCCAGCAGCGGCGGGGGGGCAGCATCATTTTATGGAGATGGCTACACCTTC. This translates into CASSGGGAASFYGDGYTF. The J gene is TRBJ1-2, the V gene TRBV9; D perhaps matches TRBD1 (6 bases). The CDR3 spans 18 residues. V lost 3 bases, J lost 6 bases, and 27 bases lay in between. The V gene's germline CDR1 is SGDLS and CDR2 YYNGEE.

The rearrangement links TRBV10-2 to TRBJ1-5; D is unclear. CDR3 length: 12 amino acids. V lost 0 bases, J lost 5 bases, and 2 bases lay in between. Germline assignment: CDR1 WSHSY and CDR2 SAAADI. As DNA, the CDR3 is TGCGCCAGCAGTGAGTCGTATCAGCCCCAGCATTTT. It yields the protein CASSESYQPQHF.

The chain links TRBV4-2 to TRBJ2-5; TRBD2 matches 8 bases. CDR1 is LGHNA, CDR2 YNFKEQ, per germline. CDR3 length: 17 amino acids. J lost 2 bases, V lost 1 base, and 9 bases had no gene match. The CDR3 DNA is TGTGCCAGCAGCCAAGTCGGCGGAACTAGCGGACAAGAGACCCAGTACTTC. Amino acids: CASSQVGGTSGQETQYF.

The V and J genes are TRBV27 and TRBJ2-2; no clear D gene. V gave up 5 bases and J gave up 4 bases, with 8 bases separating them. The CDR3 extends over 13 amino acids. Germline assignment: CDR1 MNHEY and CDR2 SMNVEV (reference sequence). In nucleotides, the CDR3 is TGTGCCAGCAGTACGGGCAGCACCGGGGAGCTGTTTTTT. Translating it yields CASSTGSTGELFF.

The rearrangement joins TRBV29-1 to TRBJ2-1, with 8 positions matching TRBD2. Trimming cost V 2 bases and J 1 base; bases outside gene matches: 7. The CDR3 loop spans 16 amino acids. From germline, CDR1 is SQVTM and CDR2 ANQGSEA. CDR3 coding DNA: TGCAGCGTTGAATTGAGCGGGAGTTCATCCTACAATGAGCAGTTCTTC. Translation gives CSVELSGSSSYNEQFF.

The chain is built from TRBV6-1 and TRBJ1-1, with D possibly matching TRBD1 (5 bases). Germline CDR1 MNHNS, CDR2 SASEGT. V was clipped by 6 bases and J by 0 bases, with 14 bases between them. The length of the CDR3 is 15 residues. CDR3 protein: CASRLWTTMNTEAFF. For the CDR3, the DNA is TGTGCCAGCAGATTATGGACAACGATGAACACTGAAGCTTTCTTT.

DNA for the CDR3: TGTGCCAGCAGCTTAGGCCTGGGACTAGCGATAGCCTACGAGCAGTACTTC. Protein: CASSLGLGLAIAYEQYF. This chain uses TRBV7-2 with TRBJ2-7; 10 positions match TRBD2. From germline, CDR1 is SGHTA and CDR2 FQGNSA. This CDR3 contains 17 residues. The V gene end was trimmed by 1 base and the J gene end by 2 bases; junction bases not matched to a gene: 8.

The rearrangement links TRBV5-4 to TRBJ1-1, with 10 bases matching TRBD1. V shed 3 bases, J shed 2 bases, and the junction held 1 base outside the gene matches. The CDR3 contains 14 residues. CDR1 is SGHNT and CDR2 is YYREEE in the germline V gene (reference sequence). CDR3 residues: CASSWDRGNTEAFF. The DNA for the CDR3 is TGTGCCAGCAGCTGGGACAGGGGAAACACTGAAGCTTTCTTT.

The CDR3 reads CASGLVGGNTEAFF. The CDR3 DNA reads as TGTGCTAGTGGTTTGGTAGGGGGTAACACTGAAGCTTTCTTT. The V call is TRBV12-5, the J call TRBJ1-1, with D perhaps TRBD1 (6 bases). V lost 0 bases and J 2 bases, leaving 7 bases between the germline ends. Per germline, CDR1 LGHNT and CDR2 FRNRAP. The CDR3 is made up of 14 amino acids.

This clone was counted between two and nine times. J is TRBJ1-5 and V is TRBV16; D call uncertain. CDR1 and CDR2 from the germline V gene are KGHSY and FQNENV. This CDR3 has 16 residues. Trimming took 4 bases from V and 6 from J, leaving 19 bases between them. CDR3 DNA sequence: TGTGCCAGCAGCCCCCCCGAATGGTCTAGCGGTCAGCCCCAGCATTTT. It specifies CASSPPEWSSGQPQHF.

The rearrangement links TRBV28 to TRBJ2-4, with D perhaps matching TRBD2 (5 bases). Looked up from germline, CDR1 is MDHEN and CDR2 is SYDVKM. The germline V and J ends were trimmed by 3 bases and 1 base, with 13 bases remaining between them. CDR3 length: 16 residues. The CDR3 region is CASSFLVRGAKNIQYF. DNA for the CDR3: TGTGCCAGCAGTTTCCTGGTCCGAGGGGCCAAAAACATTCAGTACTTC.

The chain recombines TRBV28 with TRBJ2-5, with 13 bases that match TRBD2. The CDR3 is 17 amino acids. Germline CDR1 and CDR2: MDHEN and SYDVKM. Losses at the gene ends were 8 bases for V and 1 base for J; bases not matched to a gene: 10. CDR3 nucleotides: TGTGCCAGCGGACGACTAGCGGGAGGACGGGCCCAAGAGACCCAGTACTTC. It encodes CASGRLAGGRAQETQYF.

V gene TRBV2 combines with J gene TRBJ2-1; the D gene is possibly TRBD1 (6 bases). This CDR3 contains 12 residues. Germline CDR1 is SNHLY and CDR2 is FYNNEI. V was pared by 7 bases and J by 6 bases, with 10 bases between. The CDR3 DNA reads as TGTGCCAGCACGGACAGAGCCAATGAGCAGTTCTTC. Translated, it gives CASTDRANEQFF.